The clone carrying this T cell receptor beta chain was seen only a few times. The antigen remains undetermined. This sample is drawn from a study of blood T cells in healthy people across ages. Whole-study results and caveats: Underestimates were what the diversity estimates from one million T cells were considered to be. While age rose, TCR beta diversity per million T cells dropped in a roughly linear way.

This CDR3 has 16 amino acids. The V gene end was trimmed by 5 bases and the J gene end by 4 bases; junction bases not matched to a gene: 8. Germline loops: CDR1 SEHNR, CDR2 FQNEAQ (reference sequence). The use of a sample-barcoded 5' primer and a J-beta primer mix characterized a second PCR of 7 to 11 cycles. In TCRdb, the 5' RACE reads were re-called with MiXCR into one record per CDR3 protein. The sample contains 800,000 to 1,300,000 distinct CDR3 sequences, under 30% of which appear only once. These data also formed part of another study, on T cells of mothers and their children. In that study: For each mother, over 8 million TCR beta CDR3 reads were obtained, and for each child, roughly 2.8 million.

This sequence originates from a girl aged 2 to 10 in good health. The source material was blood. The V call is TRBV7-9, the J call TRBJ2-5; 12 bases are a match to TRBD2. CDR3 loop: CASSPLAGGPGETQYF. CDR3 bases: TGTGCCAGCAGCCCTCTAGCGGGGGGGCCTGGAGAGACCCAGTACTTC.